The 30 T cell receptor beta chains reported below all come from one sample, sequenced in a study of blood T cell repertoires in COVID-19. TCRdb keeps only in-frame clones here, not all; method: immunoSEQ multiplex PCR. The sample records approximately 160,000 clones, about 88% being singletons. The sample consisted of peripheral blood. Receptor source: a woman aged 80 or older with acute or convalescent COVID-19.

The chain carries TRBV7-2 and TRBJ2-7; tentative D call: TRBD2 (5 bases). V was clipped by 1 base and J by 3 bases, with 16 bases between them. Germline CDR1 reads SGHTA; CDR2 reads FQGNSA. CDR3 length: 16 residues. CDR3 DNA sequence: TGTGCCAGCAGCTTAGATCCGGGATTAAGCATCTACGAGCAGTACTTC. Amino acids: CASSLDPGLSIYEQYF.

This chain joins TRBV28 and TRBJ1-1, with D perhaps matching TRBD1 (5 bases). The V and J ends lost 2 bases and 5 bases respectively, with 12 bases between them. CDR3 length equals 14 residues. The germline gives CDR1 MDHEN, CDR2 SYDVKM. This chain's CDR3 is CASSLPGRGTEAFF. CDR3 bases: TGTGCCAGCAGTTTACCAGGGAGGGGAACTGAAGCTTTCTTT.

The V and J genes are TRBV18 and TRBJ1-1, with 7 bases aligning to TRBD1. V dropped 6 bases and J dropped 2; count of bases not matched to a gene: 3. The CDR3 is made up of 13 amino acids. Germline V gene lookup returns CDR1 KGHSH and CDR2 LQKENI. DNA of the CDR3: TGTGCCAGCTCGGGACAGAAAAACACTGAAGCTTTCTTT. Translation gives CASSGQKNTEAFF.

The CDR3 loop is CASSLTGGLTYEQYF. Written as DNA, the CDR3 is TGTGCCAGCTCACTTACAGGGGGCCTAACCTACGAGCAGTACTTC. V gene TRBV18 combines with J gene TRBJ2-7, with 9 positions matching TRBD1. V lost 4 bases and J lost 2; bases outside the gene matches: 6. The CDR3 is 15 residues long. In germline, CDR1 is KGHSH, CDR2 LQKENI.

The chain links TRBV27 to TRBJ2-7; a possible D gene is TRBD2 (5 bases). Germline loops: CDR1 MNHEY, CDR2 SMNVEV (reference sequence). This CDR3 region has 14 residues. V shed 7 bases and J shed 1 base, with 14 bases lying between them. The CDR3 loop reads CASNPSGLSYEQYF. CDR3 sequence (DNA): TGTGCCAGCAATCCCTCCGGACTGTCCTACGAGCAGTACTTC.

The gene calls are TRBV3-1 (or the pseudogene TRBV3-2) and TRBJ1-5, with D perhaps TRBD1 (5 bases). Germline V gene data show CDR1 as LGHDT and CDR2 as YNNKEL (reference sequence). Trimming stripped 0 bases from V and 9 bases from J, with 6 bases between. There are 12 residues in the CDR3. The CDR3 protein is CASSQDQGPQHF. The DNA for the CDR3 is TGTGCCAGCAGCCAAGATCAGGGGCCCCAGCATTTT.

J is TRBJ2-7 and V is TRBV6-5; 9 bases map to TRBD1. The CDR3 consists of 14 residues. Trimming cost V 3 bases and J 3 bases; bases outside gene matches: 3. Per germline, CDR1 MNHEY and CDR2 SVGAGI. In nucleotides, the CDR3 is TGTGCCAGCAGTTATGAGGGACAGGGCTACGAGCAGTACTTC. This sequence encodes CASSYEGQGYEQYF.

The genes are TRBV3-1 (or the pseudogene TRBV3-2) and TRBJ1-6, with 7 bases lining up with TRBD1. CDR1 LGHDT and CDR2 YNNKEL come from the germline V gene (reference sequence). The J segment lost 8 bases and the V segment lost 4 bases, leaving 5 bases of the junction unmatched. The CDR3 has 14 amino acids. The CDR3 reads CASSRPGQHSPLHF. The DNA for the CDR3 is TGTGCCAGCAGCCGTCCGGGACAGCATTCACCCCTCCACTTT.

The V and J genes are TRBV6-5 and TRBJ2-7; no firm D call. The V end was cut by 1 base, the J end by 7 bases, with 8 bases between. Germline CDR1 is MNHEY and CDR2 is SVGAGI. The CDR3 has 12 amino acids. CDR3 DNA: TGTGCCAGCAGTTACTACGGCAGGGAGCAGTACTTC. Encoded protein: CASSYYGREQYF.

The V gene is TRBV6-1, the J gene TRBJ2-7; unclear D gene. CDR3 size: 11 residues. Deletions cut 1 base from V and 6 bases from J, with 4 bases between. The germline V gene has CDR1 MNHNS and CDR2 SASEGT. For the CDR3, the DNA is TGTGCCAGCAGTGAAGTCCGCGAGCAGTACTTC. Protein sequence: CASSEVREQYF.

The rearrangement links TRBV28 to TRBJ2-6, with TRBD2 matching 8 bases. CDR1 is MDHEN and CDR2 is SYDVKM in the germline V gene. The V gene end was trimmed by 7 bases and the J gene end by 0 bases; junction bases not matched to a gene: 8. The CDR3 spans 17 residues. CDR3 protein: CASKRGGRVSGANVLTF. CDR3 sequence (DNA): TGTGCCAGCAAACGGGGGGGCCGGGTCTCTGGGGCCAACGTCCTGACTTTC.

V usage is TRBV2 and J usage is TRBJ1-2; 9 nucleotides align to TRBD1. V lost 2 bases to trimming and J lost 4 bases; unmatched junction nucleotides: 8. CDR3 length: 16 residues. Germline V gene data show CDR1 as SNHLY and CDR2 as FYNNEI. CDR3 in DNA: TGTGCCAGCAGTGAATTTGGGACAGGGCCCAGCTATGGCTACACCTTC. This translates into CASSEFGTGPSYGYTF.

V gene TRBV11-2 combines with J gene TRBJ1-1; possibly TRBD1 for D (6 bases). In germline, CDR1 is SGHAT, CDR2 FQNNGV. The germline V and J ends were trimmed by 5 bases and 1 base, with 11 bases remaining between them. The CDR3 runs to 14 residues. The CDR3 spells CASSRQQGNTEAFF. The CDR3 coding sequence is TGTGCCAGCAGCAGACAACAGGGGAACACTGAAGCTTTCTTT.

This chain joins TRBV6-5 and TRBJ1-5; D uncertain. The V end was cut by 5 bases, the J end by 7 bases, with 12 bases between. Germline V CDR1 and CDR2: MNHEY, SVGAGI. The CDR3 length is 13 residues. The chain's CDR3 is CASSQYTGQPQHF. The CDR3 DNA is TGTGCCAGCAGTCAATACACGGGGCAGCCCCAGCATTTT.

A single count supports this clone. The chain is built from TRBV15 and TRBJ2-5, with 8 bases matching TRBD1. V dropped 2 bases and J dropped 2; count of bases not matched to a gene: 4. Germline V gene data show CDR1 as LNHNV and CDR2 as YYDKDF (reference sequence). The CDR3 runs 15 residues. CDR3 DNA sequence: TGTGCCACCAGCAGACCGGGACAGGATCAAGAGACCCAGTACTTC. The encoded protein is CATSRPGQDQETQYF. The variable domain in full, with the rest retrieved from reference TRBV15 and TRBJ2-5, is DAMVIQNPRYQVTQFGKPVTLSCSQTLNHNVMYWYQQKSSQAPKLLFHYYDKDFNNEADTPDNFQSRRPNTSFCFLDIRSPGLGDTAMYLCATSRPGQDQETQYFGPGTRLLVL.

A remark on this clone: Other DNA sequences in the sample encode the same CDR3. The gene calls are TRBV19 and TRBJ2-1; the match to TRBD2 covers 14 bases. This CDR3 contains 15 residues. CDR1 and CDR2 from the germline V gene are LNHDA and SQIVND (reference sequence). V shed 3 bases, J shed 7 bases, and the junction held 2 bases outside the gene matches. The CDR3 region has the DNA TGTGCCAGTAGTATCGGGACTAGCGGGAGTAATGAGCAGTTCTTC. Encoded protein: CASSIGTSGSNEQFF.

The chain employs TRBV7-9 and TRBJ2-7; D perhaps matches TRBD1 (6 bases). CDR1 is SEHNR, CDR2 FQNEAQ, per germline (reference sequence). The CDR3 covers 14 residues. V gave up 1 base and J gave up 6 bases, with 13 bases separating them. The CDR3 loop reads CASSLDNRVPEQYF. The CDR3 nucleotides are TGTGCCAGCAGCTTAGATAACAGGGTTCCCGAGCAGTACTTC.

The chain uses TRBV6-5 and TRBJ1-2; D is ambiguous. Trimming took 0 bases from V and 4 from J, leaving 12 bases between them. This CDR3 is built from 15 residues. CDR1 and CDR2 (germline): MNHEY, SVGAGI. The CDR3 region is CASSYSRGRGYGYTF. The CDR3 DNA reads as TGTGCCAGCAGTTACTCGAGAGGCCGCGGCTATGGCTACACCTTC.

The chain joins TRBV3-1 (or the pseudogene TRBV3-2) to TRBJ2-5, with a weak D call TRBD2 (5 bases). The CDR3 runs to 15 residues. Germline CDR1 LGHDT, CDR2 YNNKEL (reference sequence). Trimming took 4 bases from V and 1 from J, leaving 13 bases between them. The CDR3 protein is CASSRDYPLQETQYF. For the CDR3, the DNA is TGTGCCAGCAGCCGAGACTACCCCCTCCAAGAGACCCAGTACTTC.

V and J are TRBV7-9 and TRBJ2-7; 11 bases fit TRBD2. Germline-derived CDR1 and CDR2 are SEHNR and FQNEAQ (reference sequence). The CDR3 contains 17 residues. Germline trimming cut 2 bases from V and 4 bases from J; bases unmatched to any gene: 10. In DNA form, the CDR3 reads TGTGCCAGCAGCTTACCAACTAGCGGGAGAATAGTTTACGAGCAGTACTTC. It encodes CASSLPTSGRIVYEQYF. Full variable domain (outside the CDR3, taken from reference TRBV7-9 and TRBJ2-7): DTGVSQNPRHKITKRGQNVTFRCDPISEHNRLYWYRQTLGQGPEFLTYFQNEAQLEKSRLLSDRFSAERPKGSFSTLEIQRTEQGDSAMYLCASSLPTSGRIVYEQYFGPGTRLTVT.

This chain connects TRBV18 to TRBJ1-5, with D uncertain. Germline V gene lookup returns CDR1 KGHSH and CDR2 LQKENI. The CDR3 runs to 16 residues. The V gene lost 3 bases and the J gene lost 11 bases, with 23 bases spanning the gap. In DNA form, the CDR3 reads TGTGCCAGCTCACCTGGCACGGGGATTGGGGTAGTGGCCCAGCATTTT. Encoded protein: CASSPGTGIGVVAQHF.

The J gene is TRBJ2-7, the V gene TRBV27; no firm D call. The CDR3 has 9 amino acids. V was clipped by 7 bases and J by 9 bases, with 7 bases between them. Germline-derived CDR1 and CDR2 are MNHEY and SMNVEV (reference sequence). The chain's CDR3 is CASNPGQYF. The CDR3, as DNA: TGTGCCAGCAACCCGGGGCAGTACTTC.

The chain links TRBV18 to TRBJ2-1; 7 bases are shared with TRBD1. The CDR3 extends over 17 amino acids. V lost 6 bases to trimming and J lost 0 bases; unmatched junction nucleotides: 11. CDR1 is KGHSH and CDR2 is LQKENI in the germline V gene. The CDR3 reads CASSLRPGQSSYNEQFF. The CDR3 region has the DNA TGTGCCAGCTCTCTTAGACCGGGACAGAGCTCCTACAATGAGCAGTTCTTC.

This clone was detected once. CDR3 loop: CSGGQGVRNEQFF. CDR3 sequence (DNA): TGCAGCGGGGGACAGGGGGTAAGGAATGAGCAGTTCTTC. The chain carries TRBV29-1 and TRBJ2-1; TRBD1 aligns across 11 bases. Trimming at V came to 7 bases and at J to 7 bases, leaving 6 bases not matched to a gene. CDR3 length: 13 amino acids. The V gene's germline CDR1 is SQVTM and CDR2 ANQGSEA.

The chain carries TRBV29-1 and TRBJ2-4, with 10 bases aligning to TRBD1. CDR1 and CDR2 (germline): SQVTM, ANQGSEA. V was pared by 7 bases and J by 8 bases, with 5 bases of the junction left unmatched. CDR3 length equals 12 residues. The CDR3 nucleotides are TGCAGCGGACAGGGGGCCGGGGACATTCAGTACTTC. It specifies CSGQGAGDIQYF.

The chain joins TRBV7-9 to TRBJ1-2; 11 bases line up with TRBD1. V trimming: 4 bases; J trimming: 4 bases; junction bases outside the gene matches: 5. CDR3 length: 15 amino acids. Germline V lookup: CDR1 SEHNR, CDR2 FQNEAQ (reference sequence). DNA for the CDR3: TGTGCCAGCAGCTCGTCCGGGACAGGGGGCTATGGCTACACCTTC. Translated, it gives CASSSSGTGGYGYTF.

V usage is TRBV4-2 and J usage is TRBJ2-1; D remains ambiguous. CDR1 is LGHNA and CDR2 is YNFKEQ in the germline V gene. Trimming left V 1 base short and J 1 base short, with 8 bases between. The CDR3 has 15 residues. The CDR3 bases are TGTGCCAGCAGCCAAGTCTTCGGGTCCTACAATGAGCAGTTCTTC. Translated, it gives CASSQVFGSYNEQFF.

V is TRBV2 and J is TRBJ1-5, with a tentative D call TRBD1 (6 bases). This CDR3 is built from 12 residues. Germline lookup yields CDR1 SNHLY and CDR2 FYNNEI. V gave up 5 bases and J gave up 4 bases, with 6 bases separating them. The CDR3 bases are TGTGCCAGCAGTACAGGGAATCAGCCCCAGCATTTT. Protein product: CASSTGNQPQHF.

This chain joins TRBV5-1 and TRBJ2-2; 10 bases map to TRBD2. The length of the CDR3 is 14 residues. Per germline, CDR1 SGHRS and CDR2 YFSETQ. V shed 1 base and J 7 bases; nucleotides not matched to a gene: 1. CDR3 amino acids: CASSLRLAGGELFF. The CDR3 nucleotides are TGCGCCAGCAGCTTGCGACTAGCGGGCGGGGAGCTGTTTTTT. The whole variable domain, filled in from reference TRBV5-1 and TRBJ2-2, reads KAGVTQTPRYLIKTRGQQVTLSCSPISGHRSVSWYQQTPGQGLQFLFEYFSETQRNKGNFPGRFSGRQFSNSRSEMNVSTLELGDSALYLCASSLRLAGGELFFGEGSRLTVL.

The chain has TRBV6-6 and TRBJ2-7; 8 nucleotides line up with TRBD2. Germline assignment: CDR1 MNHNY and CDR2 SVGAGI (reference sequence). This CDR3 contains 15 residues. V was clipped by 7 bases and J by 0 bases; unmatched bases: 8. CDR3 region: CASTSSGGTSYEQYF. The CDR3 DNA reads as TGTGCCAGCACCTCAAGCGGGGGCACCTCCTACGAGCAGTACTTC.